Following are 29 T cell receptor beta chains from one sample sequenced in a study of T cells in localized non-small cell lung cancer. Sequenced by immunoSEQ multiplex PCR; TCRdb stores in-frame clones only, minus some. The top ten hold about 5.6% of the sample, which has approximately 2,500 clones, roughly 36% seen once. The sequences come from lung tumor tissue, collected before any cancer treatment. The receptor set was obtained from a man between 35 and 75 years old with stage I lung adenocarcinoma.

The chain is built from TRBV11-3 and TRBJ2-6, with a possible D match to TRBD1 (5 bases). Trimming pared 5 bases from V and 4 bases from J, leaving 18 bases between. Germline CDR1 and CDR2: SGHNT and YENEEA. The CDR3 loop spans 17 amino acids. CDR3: CASSRSMQGSGANVLTF. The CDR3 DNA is TGTGCCAGCAGCCGATCCATGCAGGGATCGGGGGCCAACGTCCTGACTTTC.

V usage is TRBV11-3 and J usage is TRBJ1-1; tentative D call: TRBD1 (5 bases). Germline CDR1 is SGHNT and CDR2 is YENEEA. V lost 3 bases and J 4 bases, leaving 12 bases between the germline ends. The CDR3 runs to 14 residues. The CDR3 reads CASSFNWDGTEAFF. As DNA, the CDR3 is TGTGCCAGCAGCTTCAATTGGGACGGCACTGAAGCTTTCTTT.

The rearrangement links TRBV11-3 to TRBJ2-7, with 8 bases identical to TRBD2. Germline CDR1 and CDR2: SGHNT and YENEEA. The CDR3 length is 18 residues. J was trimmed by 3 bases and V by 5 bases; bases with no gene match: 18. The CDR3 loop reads CASSPIHPLAGGGYEQYF. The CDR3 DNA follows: TGTGCCAGCAGCCCCATACACCCCCTGGCGGGAGGCGGCTACGAGCAGTACTTC.

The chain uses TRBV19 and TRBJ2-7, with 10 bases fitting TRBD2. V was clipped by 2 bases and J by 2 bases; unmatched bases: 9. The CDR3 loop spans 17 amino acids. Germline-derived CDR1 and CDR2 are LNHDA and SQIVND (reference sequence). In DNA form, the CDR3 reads TGTGCCAGTAGTATACGCGGCCCTAGCGGGGGAACCTACGAGCAGTACTTC. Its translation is CASSIRGPSGGTYEQYF.

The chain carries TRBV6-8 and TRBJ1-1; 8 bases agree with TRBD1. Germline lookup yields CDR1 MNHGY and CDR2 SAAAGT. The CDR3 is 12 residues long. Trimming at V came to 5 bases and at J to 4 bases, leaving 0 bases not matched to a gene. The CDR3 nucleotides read TGTGCCAGCAGTACAGGGGGCACTGAAGCTTTCTTT. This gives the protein CASSTGGTEAFF.

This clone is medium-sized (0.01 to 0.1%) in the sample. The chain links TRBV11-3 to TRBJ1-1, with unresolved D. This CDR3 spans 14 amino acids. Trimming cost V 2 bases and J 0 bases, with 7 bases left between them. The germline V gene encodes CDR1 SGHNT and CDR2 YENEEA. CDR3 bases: TGTGCCAGCAGCTTAAAGGAGTTGAACACTGAAGCTTTCTTT. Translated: CASSLKELNTEAFF.

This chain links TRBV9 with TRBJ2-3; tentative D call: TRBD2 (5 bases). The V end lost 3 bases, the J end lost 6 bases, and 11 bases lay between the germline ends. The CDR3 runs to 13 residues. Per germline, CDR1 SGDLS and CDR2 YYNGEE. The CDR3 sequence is CASSDSVADTQYF. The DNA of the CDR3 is TGTGCCAGCAGCGATAGCGTCGCGGATACGCAGTATTTT.

The CDR3 protein is CAMRGGRPREQYF. DNA for the CDR3: TGTGCAATGCGGGGCGGGAGGCCACGAGAGCAGTACTTC. V gene TRBV30 combines with J gene TRBJ2-7, with 8 bases identical to TRBD2. From germline, CDR1 is GTSNPN and CDR2 SVGIG (reference sequence). The CDR3 extends over 13 amino acids. The full variable domain, rest sourced from reference TRBV30 and TRBJ2-7, is SQTIHQWPATLVQPVGSPLSLECTVEGTSNPNLYWYRQAAGRGLQLLFYSVGIGQISSEVPQNLSASRPQDRQFILSSKKLLLSDSGFYLCAMRGGRPREQYFGPGTRLTVT.

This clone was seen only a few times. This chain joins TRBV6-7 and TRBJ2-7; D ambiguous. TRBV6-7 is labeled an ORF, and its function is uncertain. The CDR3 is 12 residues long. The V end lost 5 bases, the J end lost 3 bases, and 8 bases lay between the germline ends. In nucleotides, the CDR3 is TGTGCCAGCAGTGAAGCCCACTACGAGCAGTACTTC. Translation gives CASSEAHYEQYF.

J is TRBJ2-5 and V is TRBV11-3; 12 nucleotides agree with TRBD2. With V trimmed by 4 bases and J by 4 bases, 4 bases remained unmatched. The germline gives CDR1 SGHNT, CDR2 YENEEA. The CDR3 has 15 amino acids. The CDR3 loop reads CASSSGLAGLETQYF. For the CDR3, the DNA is TGTGCCAGCAGCTCGGGACTAGCGGGCTTAGAGACCCAGTACTTC.

In DNA form, the CDR3 reads TGTGCCAGCAGTTACAAGCCCACCGGCACCGGGGAGCTGTTTTTT. Translated: CASSYKPTGTGELFF. This rearrangement joins TRBV6-8 to TRBJ2-2; D uncertain. This CDR3 contains 15 residues. Germline V CDR1 and CDR2: MNHGY, SAAAGT. Trimming took 2 bases from V and 4 from J, leaving 11 bases between them.

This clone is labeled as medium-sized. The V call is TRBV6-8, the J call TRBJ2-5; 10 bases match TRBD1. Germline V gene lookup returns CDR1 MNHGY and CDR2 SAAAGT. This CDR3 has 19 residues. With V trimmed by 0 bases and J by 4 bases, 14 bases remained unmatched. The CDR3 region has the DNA TGTGCCAGCAGTTACTCGAGTAATTTCGGGACAGGGGTGAGAGAGACCCAGTACTTC. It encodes CASSYSSNFGTGVRETQYF.

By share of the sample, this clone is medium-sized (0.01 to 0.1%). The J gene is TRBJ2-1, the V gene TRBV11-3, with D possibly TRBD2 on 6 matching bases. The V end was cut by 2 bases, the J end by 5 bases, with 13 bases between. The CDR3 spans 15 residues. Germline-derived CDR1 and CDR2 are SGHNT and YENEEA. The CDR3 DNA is TGTGCCAGCAGCTTAAGATTCTCGGGGGACAATGAGCAGTTCTTC. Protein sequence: CASSLRFSGDNEQFF.

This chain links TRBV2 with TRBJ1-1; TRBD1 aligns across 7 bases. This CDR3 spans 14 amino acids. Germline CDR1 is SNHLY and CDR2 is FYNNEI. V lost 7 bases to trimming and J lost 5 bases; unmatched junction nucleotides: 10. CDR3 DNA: TGTGCCAGCACCCCTCGACAGGGTAGGACTGAAGCTTTCTTT. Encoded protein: CASTPRQGRTEAFF. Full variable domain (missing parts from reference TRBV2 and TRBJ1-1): EPEVTQTPSHQVTQMGQEVILRCVPISNHLYFYWYRQILGQKVEFLVSFYNNEISEKSEIFDDQFSVERPDGSNFTLKIRSTKLEDSAMYFCASTPRQGRTEAFFGQGTRLTVV.

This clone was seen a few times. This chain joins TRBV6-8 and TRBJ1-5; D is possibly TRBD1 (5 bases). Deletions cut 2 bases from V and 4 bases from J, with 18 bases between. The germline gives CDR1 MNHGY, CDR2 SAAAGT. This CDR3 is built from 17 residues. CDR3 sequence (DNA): TGTGCCAGCAGTTACGGAAAGACAGAACTGAAGAATCAGCCCCAGCATTTT. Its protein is CASSYGKTELKNQPQHF.

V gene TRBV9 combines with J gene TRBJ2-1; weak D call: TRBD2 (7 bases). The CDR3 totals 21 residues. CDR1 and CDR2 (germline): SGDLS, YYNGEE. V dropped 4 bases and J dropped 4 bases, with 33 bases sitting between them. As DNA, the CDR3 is TGTGCCAGCAGCACCCGCCCGGCGTCGACAGGACTAGTTTCCCCTTACAATGAGCAGTTCTTC. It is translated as CASSTRPASTGLVSPYNEQFF.

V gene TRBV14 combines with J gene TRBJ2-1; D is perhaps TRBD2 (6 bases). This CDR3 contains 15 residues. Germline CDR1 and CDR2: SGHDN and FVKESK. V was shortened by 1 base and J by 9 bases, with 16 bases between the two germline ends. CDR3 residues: CASSQGVAGGFEQFF. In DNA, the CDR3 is TGTGCCAGCAGCCAAGGGGTAGCTGGGGGGTTTGAGCAGTTCTTC.

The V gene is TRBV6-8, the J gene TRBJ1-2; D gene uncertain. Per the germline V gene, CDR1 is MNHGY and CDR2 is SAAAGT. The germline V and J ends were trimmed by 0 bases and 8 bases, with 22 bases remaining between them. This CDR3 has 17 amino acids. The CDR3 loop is CASSYSWVAGSLRGYTF. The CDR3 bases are TGTGCCAGCAGTTACTCGTGGGTCGCAGGCTCGCTGCGGGGCTACACCTTC.

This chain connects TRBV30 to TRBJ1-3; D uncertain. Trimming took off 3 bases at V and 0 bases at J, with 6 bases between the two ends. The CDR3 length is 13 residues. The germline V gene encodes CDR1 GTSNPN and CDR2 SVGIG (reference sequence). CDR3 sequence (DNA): TGTGCCTGGAGCCGGAACTCTGGAAACACCATATATTTT. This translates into CAWSRNSGNTIYF.

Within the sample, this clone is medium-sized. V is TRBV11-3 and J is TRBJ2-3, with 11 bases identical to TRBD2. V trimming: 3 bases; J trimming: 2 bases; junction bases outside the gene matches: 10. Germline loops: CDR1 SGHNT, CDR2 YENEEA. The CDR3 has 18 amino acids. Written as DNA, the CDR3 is TGTGCCAGCAGCTTGCGTCGGATAGCGGGAGGGCCCACAGATACGCAGTATTTT. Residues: CASSLRRIAGGPTDTQYF.

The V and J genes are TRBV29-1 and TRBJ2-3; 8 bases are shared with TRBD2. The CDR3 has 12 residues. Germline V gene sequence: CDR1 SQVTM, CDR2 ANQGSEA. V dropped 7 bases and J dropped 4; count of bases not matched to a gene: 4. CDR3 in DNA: TGCAGCGCCGGGGGGGAGGCAGATACGCAGTATTTT. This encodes CSAGGEADTQYF.

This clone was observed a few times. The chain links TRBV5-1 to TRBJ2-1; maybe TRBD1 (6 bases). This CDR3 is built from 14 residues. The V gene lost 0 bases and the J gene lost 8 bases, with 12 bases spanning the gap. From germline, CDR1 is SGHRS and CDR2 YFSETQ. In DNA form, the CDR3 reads TGCGCCAGCAGCTTGGTCAGGGGCGGCTATGAGCAGTTCTTC. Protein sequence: CASSLVRGGYEQFF.

CDR3 loop: CASSLSGGGIGEQFF. DNA for the CDR3: TGCGCCAGCAGCTTATCTGGAGGGGGTATCGGTGAGCAGTTCTTC. V and J are TRBV5-1 and TRBJ2-1; D may match TRBD1 or TRBD2 (6 bases each). CDR1 is SGHRS and CDR2 is YFSETQ in the germline V gene. The CDR3 spans 15 residues. V gave up 2 bases and J gave up 9 bases, with 18 bases separating them.

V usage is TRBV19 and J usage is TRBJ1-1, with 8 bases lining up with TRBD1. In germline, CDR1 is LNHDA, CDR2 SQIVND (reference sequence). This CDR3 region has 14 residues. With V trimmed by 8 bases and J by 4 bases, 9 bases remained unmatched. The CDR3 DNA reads TGTGCCAGTTGCCGGACAGGGTCTAGCACTGAAGCTTTCTTT. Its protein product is CASCRTGSSTEAFF. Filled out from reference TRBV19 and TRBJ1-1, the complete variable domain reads DGGITQSPKYLFRKEGQNVTLSCEQNLNHDAMYWYRQDPGQGLRLIYYSQIVNDFQKGDIAEGYSVSREKKESFPLTVTSAQKNPTAFYLCASCRTGSSTEAFFGQGTRLTVV.

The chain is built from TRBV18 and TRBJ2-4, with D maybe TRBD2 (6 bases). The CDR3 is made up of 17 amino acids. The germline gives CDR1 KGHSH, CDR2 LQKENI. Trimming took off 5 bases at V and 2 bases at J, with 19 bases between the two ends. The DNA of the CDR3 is TGTGCCAGCTCATTATCCGTAGCGGATGGGACCAAAAACATTCAGTACTTC. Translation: CASSLSVADGTKNIQYF.

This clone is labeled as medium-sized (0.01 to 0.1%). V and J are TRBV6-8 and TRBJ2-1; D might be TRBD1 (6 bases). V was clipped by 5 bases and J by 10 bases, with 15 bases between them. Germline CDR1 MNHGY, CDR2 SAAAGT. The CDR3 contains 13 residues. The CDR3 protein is CASSPSGTPEQFF. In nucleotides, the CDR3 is TGTGCCAGCAGTCCATCCGGGACACCGGAGCAGTTCTTC.

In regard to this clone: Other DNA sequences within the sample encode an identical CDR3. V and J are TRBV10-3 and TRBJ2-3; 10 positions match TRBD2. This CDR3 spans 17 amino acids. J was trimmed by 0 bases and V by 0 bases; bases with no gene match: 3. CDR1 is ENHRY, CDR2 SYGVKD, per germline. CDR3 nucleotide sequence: TGTGCCATCAGTGAGTCCCCTAGCGGGAGTAGCACAGATACGCAGTATTTT. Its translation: CAISESPSGSSTDTQYF.

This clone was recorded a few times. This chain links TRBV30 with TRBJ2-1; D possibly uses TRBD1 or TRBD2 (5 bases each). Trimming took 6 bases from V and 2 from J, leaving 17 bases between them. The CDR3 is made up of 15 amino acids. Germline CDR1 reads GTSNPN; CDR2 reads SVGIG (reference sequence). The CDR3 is CACGTGAVPYNEQFF. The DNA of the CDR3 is TGTGCCTGTGGGACCGGAGCGGTCCCCTACAATGAGCAGTTCTTC.

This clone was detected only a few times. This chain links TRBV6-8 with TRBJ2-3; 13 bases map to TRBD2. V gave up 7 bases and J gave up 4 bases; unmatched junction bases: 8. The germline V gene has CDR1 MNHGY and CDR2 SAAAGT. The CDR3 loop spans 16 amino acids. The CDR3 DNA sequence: TGTGCCAGCACTGGACTAGCGGGAGTTCCAGCAGATACGCAGTATTTT. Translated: CASTGLAGVPADTQYF.